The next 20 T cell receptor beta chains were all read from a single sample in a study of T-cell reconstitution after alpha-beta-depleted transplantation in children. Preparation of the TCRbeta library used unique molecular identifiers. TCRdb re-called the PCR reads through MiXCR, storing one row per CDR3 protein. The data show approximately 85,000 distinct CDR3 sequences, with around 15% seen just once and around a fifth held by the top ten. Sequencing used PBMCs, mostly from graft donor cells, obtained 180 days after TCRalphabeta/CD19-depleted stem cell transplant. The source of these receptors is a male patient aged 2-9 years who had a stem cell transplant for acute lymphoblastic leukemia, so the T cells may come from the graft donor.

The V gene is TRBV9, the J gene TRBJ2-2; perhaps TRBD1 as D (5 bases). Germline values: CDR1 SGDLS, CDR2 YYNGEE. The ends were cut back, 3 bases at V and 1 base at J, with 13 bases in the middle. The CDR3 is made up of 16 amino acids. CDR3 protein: CASSAEGHKNTGELFF. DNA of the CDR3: TGTGCCAGCAGCGCCGAAGGACATAAGAACACCGGGGAGCTGTTTTTT.

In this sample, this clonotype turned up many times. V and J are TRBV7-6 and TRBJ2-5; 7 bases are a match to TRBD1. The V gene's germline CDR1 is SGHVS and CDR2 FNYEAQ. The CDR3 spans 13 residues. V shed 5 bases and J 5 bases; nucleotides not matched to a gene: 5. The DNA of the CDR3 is TGTGCCAGCAGCCAGGGGGTTCGCGAGACCCAGTACTTC. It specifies CASSQGVRETQYF.

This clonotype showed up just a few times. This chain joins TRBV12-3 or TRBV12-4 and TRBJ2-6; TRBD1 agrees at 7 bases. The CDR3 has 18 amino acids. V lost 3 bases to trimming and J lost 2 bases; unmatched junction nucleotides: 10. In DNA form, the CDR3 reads TGTGCCAGCAGTTTCCAGACAGGGAGTTCCGCTGGGGCCAACGTCCTGACTTTC. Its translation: CASSFQTGSSAGANVLTF.

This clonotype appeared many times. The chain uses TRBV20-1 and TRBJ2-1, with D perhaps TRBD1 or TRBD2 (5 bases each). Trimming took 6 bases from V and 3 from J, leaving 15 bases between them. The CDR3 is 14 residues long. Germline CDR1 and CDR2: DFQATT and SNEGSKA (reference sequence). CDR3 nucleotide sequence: TGCAGTGCAAAGTTGGGGACGAACTACAATGAGCAGTTCTTC. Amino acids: CSAKLGTNYNEQFF.

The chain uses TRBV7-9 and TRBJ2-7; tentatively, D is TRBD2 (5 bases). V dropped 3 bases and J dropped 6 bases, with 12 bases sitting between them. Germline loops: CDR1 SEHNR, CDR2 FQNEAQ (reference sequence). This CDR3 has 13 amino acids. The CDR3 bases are TGTGCCAGCAGCTTGGATGAGGGTGGCGAGCAGTACTTC. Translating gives CASSLDEGGEQYF.

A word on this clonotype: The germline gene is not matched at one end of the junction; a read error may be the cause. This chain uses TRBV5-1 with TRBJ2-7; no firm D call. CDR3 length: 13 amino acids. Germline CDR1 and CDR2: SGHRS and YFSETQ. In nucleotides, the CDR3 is TGCGCCAGCAGCCTCCGTGGTGCCTACAAGCAGTACTTC. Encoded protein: CASSLRGAYKQYF.

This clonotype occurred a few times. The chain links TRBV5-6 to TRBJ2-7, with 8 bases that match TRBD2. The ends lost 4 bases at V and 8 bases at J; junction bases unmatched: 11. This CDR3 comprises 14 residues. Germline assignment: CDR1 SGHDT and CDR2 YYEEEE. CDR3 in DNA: TGTGCCAGCAGCCCGGGACTAGTCTACGCCAAGCAGTACTTC. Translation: CASSPGLVYAKQYF.

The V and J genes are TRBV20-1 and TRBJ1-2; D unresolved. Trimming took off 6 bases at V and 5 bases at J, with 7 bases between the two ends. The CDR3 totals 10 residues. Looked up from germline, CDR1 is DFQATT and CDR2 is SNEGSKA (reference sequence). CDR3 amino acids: CSARSYGYTF. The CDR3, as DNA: TGCAGTGCAAGGAGTTATGGCTACACCTTC.

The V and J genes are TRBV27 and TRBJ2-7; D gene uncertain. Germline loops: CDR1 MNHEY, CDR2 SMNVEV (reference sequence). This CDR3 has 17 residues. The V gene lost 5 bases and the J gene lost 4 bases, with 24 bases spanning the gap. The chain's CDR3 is CASSRFPSAGDVYEQYF. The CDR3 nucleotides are TGTGCCAGCAGTCGATTTCCCTCGGCAGGAGATGTATACGAGCAGTACTTC.

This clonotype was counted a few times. The CDR3 region is CASSPTENTGELFF. CDR3 in DNA: TGTGCCAGCTCACCCACTGAGAACACCGGGGAGCTGTTTTTT. The chain combines TRBV18 with TRBJ2-2; D is undetermined. The CDR3 length is 14 residues. The germline V and J ends were trimmed by 3 bases and 1 base, with 6 bases remaining between them. Germline CDR1 and CDR2: KGHSH and LQKENI.

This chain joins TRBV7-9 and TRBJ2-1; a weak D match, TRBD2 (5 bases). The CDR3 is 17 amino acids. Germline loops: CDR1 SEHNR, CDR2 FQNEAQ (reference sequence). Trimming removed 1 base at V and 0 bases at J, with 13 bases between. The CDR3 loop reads CASSLGVRGSSYNEQFF. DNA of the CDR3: TGTGCCAGCAGCTTAGGAGTCCGGGGTAGCTCCTACAATGAGCAGTTCTTC.

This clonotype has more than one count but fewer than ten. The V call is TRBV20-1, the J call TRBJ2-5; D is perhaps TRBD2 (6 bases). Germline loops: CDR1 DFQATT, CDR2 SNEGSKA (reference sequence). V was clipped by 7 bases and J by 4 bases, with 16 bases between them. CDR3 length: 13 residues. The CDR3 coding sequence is TGCAGTGTTACCGGGCGGGGCACAGAGACCCAGTACTTC. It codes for CSVTGRGTETQYF.

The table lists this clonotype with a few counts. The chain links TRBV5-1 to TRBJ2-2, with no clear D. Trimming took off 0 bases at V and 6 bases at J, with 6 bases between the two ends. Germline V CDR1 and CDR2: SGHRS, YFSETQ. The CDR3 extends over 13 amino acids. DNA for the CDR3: TGCGCCAGCAGCTTGGATGGGCCCGGGGAGCTGTTTTTT. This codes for CASSLDGPGELFF.

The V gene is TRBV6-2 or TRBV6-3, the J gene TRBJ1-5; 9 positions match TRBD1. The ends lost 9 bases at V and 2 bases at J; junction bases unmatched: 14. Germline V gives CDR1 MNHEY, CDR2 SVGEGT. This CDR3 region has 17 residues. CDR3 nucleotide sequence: TGTGCCAGGCCCTTCCGGGACAGGGTTTCGCGCAATCAGCCCCAGCATTTT. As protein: CARPFRDRVSRNQPQHF.

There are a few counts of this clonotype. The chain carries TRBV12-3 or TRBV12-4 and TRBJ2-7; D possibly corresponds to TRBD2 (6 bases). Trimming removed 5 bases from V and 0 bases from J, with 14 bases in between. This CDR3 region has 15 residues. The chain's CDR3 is CASSPGGLSSYEQYF. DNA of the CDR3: TGTGCCAGCAGTCCTGGGGGGTTGAGCTCCTACGAGCAGTACTTC.

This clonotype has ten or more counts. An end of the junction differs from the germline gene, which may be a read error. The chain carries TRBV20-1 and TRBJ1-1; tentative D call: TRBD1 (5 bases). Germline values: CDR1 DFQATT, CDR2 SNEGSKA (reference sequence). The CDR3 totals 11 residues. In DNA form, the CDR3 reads TGCAGTGCTAGATTGGACACCGAAGCTTTCTTT. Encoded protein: CSARLDTEAFF.

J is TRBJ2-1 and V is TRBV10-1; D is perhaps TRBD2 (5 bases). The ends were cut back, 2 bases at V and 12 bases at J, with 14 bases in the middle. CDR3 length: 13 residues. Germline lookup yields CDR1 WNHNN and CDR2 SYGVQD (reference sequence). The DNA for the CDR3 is TGCGCCAGCAGTGAGCCGGACTCAACGAGGCAGTTCTTC. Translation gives CASSEPDSTRQFF.

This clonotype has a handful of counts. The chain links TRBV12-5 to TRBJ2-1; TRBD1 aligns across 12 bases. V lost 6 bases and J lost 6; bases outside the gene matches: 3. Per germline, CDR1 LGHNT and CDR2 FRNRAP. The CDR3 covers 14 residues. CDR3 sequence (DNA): TGTGCTAGTGGGGGACAGGGGGCTGGCAATGAGCAGTTCTTC. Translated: CASGGQGAGNEQFF.

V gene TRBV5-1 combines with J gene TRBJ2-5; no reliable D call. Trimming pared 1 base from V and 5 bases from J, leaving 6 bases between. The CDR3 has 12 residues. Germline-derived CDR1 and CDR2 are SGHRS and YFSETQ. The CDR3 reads CASSLRAETQYF. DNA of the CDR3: TGCGCCAGCAGCTTGCGGGCGGAGACCCAGTACTTC.

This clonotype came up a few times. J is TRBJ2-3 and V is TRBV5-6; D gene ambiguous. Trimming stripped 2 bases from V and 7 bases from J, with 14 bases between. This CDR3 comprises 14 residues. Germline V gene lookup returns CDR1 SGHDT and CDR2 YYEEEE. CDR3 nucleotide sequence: TGTGCCAGCAGCTTAAGTCAGATGGGTAATACGCAGTATTTT. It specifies CASSLSQMGNTQYF.